Each of the 28 T cell receptor beta chains below was sequenced from the same sample in a study of Graves' ophthalmopathy and Graves' hyperthyroidism. Scientists amplified the TCR beta CDR3 regions from RNA transcripts. The first-round RT-PCR employed HTBI primers together with the Qiagen OneStep RT-PCR kit. A multiplex PCR was then performed as the second round. TCRdb redid the calling of the multiplex PCR reads with MiXCR, one entry per CDR3 protein. The table has nearly 400,000 distinct CDR3 sequences, about 17% seen once; the top ten hold about 1.4%. The specimen was peripheral blood. These receptors came from a woman under 30 with Graves' ophthalmopathy.

The CDR3 DNA is TGTGCCAGTAGTCCGCGGACAGGGGGCGCCCATGGCTACACCTTC. It is translated as CASSPRTGGAHGYTF. V is TRBV19 and J is TRBJ1-2, with 11 bases that match TRBD1. The length of the CDR3 is 15 residues. With V trimmed by 5 bases and J by 6 bases, 8 bases remained unmatched. CDR1 and CDR2 (germline): LNHDA, SQIVND (reference sequence).

The chain joins TRBV9 to TRBJ2-7, with D tentatively TRBD2 (6 bases). The V end was cut by 0 bases, the J end by 0 bases, with 13 bases between. Germline V gene data show CDR1 as SGDLS and CDR2 as YYNGEE. CDR3 length: 16 amino acids. CDR3: CASSVGVSGASYEQYF. The CDR3 nucleotides are TGTGCCAGCAGCGTAGGGGTTAGCGGAGCCTCCTACGAGCAGTACTTC.

This clonotype was picked up many times. This chain connects TRBV20-1 to TRBJ2-7; 8 bases are a match to TRBD1. This CDR3 has 15 residues. Losses at the gene ends were 0 bases for V and 1 base for J; bases not matched to a gene: 5. Germline V CDR1 and CDR2: DFQATT, SNEGSKA (reference sequence). The CDR3 nucleotides read TGCAGTGCTAGAGATAAGACAGGGGCATCCTACGAGCAGTACTTC. This encodes CSARDKTGASYEQYF.

The V and J genes are TRBV20-1 and TRBJ1-6; D not certain. Germline V gene lookup returns CDR1 DFQATT and CDR2 SNEGSKA (reference sequence). The CDR3 length is 13 residues. With 0 bases removed from V and 8 bases from J, the gap between germline ends came to 8 bases. CDR3 DNA sequence: TGCAGTGCTAGAGAGGGGATGGATTCACCCCTCCACTTT. It yields the protein CSAREGMDSPLHF.

This clonotype was seen ten or more times. V usage is TRBV4-2 and J usage is TRBJ1-1; D is ambiguous. Trimming removed 3 bases at V and 3 bases at J, with 8 bases between. This CDR3 contains 13 residues. Per germline, CDR1 LGHNA and CDR2 YNFKEQ. The CDR3 DNA reads as TGTGCCAGCAGCCATGGTCTGGACACTGAAGCTTTCTTT. Translation gives CASSHGLDTEAFF.

The chain combines TRBV5-1 with TRBJ2-4, with a weak D call TRBD2 (5 bases). The V gene's germline CDR1 is SGHRS and CDR2 YFSETQ. Trimming took off 0 bases at V and 8 bases at J, with 9 bases between the two ends. The CDR3 covers 13 residues. This chain's CDR3 is CASSLEEGDIQYF. In nucleotides, the CDR3 is TGCGCCAGCAGCTTGGAAGAGGGAGACATTCAGTACTTC.

The chain combines TRBV2 with TRBJ1-1; maybe TRBD1 (5 bases). Germline CDR1 reads SNHLY; CDR2 reads FYNNEI. V lost 7 bases, J lost 3 bases, and 12 bases lay in between. CDR3 length: 13 amino acids. CDR3 in amino acids: CASTPGGDTEAFF. CDR3 nucleotide sequence: TGTGCCAGCACCCCCGGAGGGGACACTGAAGCTTTCTTT.

As for this clonotype: This may come from a read error, since a much larger clone is one base off. J is TRBJ2-7 and V is TRBV7-2; D possibly uses TRBD1 or TRBD2 (5 bases each). Germline CDR1 reads SGHTA; CDR2 reads FQGNSA. The CDR3 covers 15 residues. Between the trimmed V and J ends, which lost 4 bases and 6 bases, there was a span of 19 bases. CDR3 DNA: TGTGCCAGCAGCTACAGCTCGGGACCTTCCGGCGAGCAGTACTTC. Translation: CASSYSSGPSGEQYF.

The chain uses TRBV7-2 and TRBJ2-5; TRBD1 agrees at 8 bases. The CDR3 is 15 residues long. V lost 6 bases, J lost 2 bases, and 8 bases stayed unmatched. Germline CDR1 and CDR2: SGHTA and FQGNSA. CDR3 nucleotides: TGTGCCAGCAGAATCATCCAGGGGGCTCAAGAGACCCAGTACTTC. Translated, it gives CASRIIQGAQETQYF.

The chain combines TRBV6-1 with TRBJ1-1, with D possibly matching TRBD1 (5 bases). Trimming shortened V by 5 bases and J by 4 bases, and 17 bases separated the two germline ends. There are 15 residues in the CDR3. Germline CDR1 and CDR2: MNHNS and SASEGT. In DNA form, the CDR3 reads TGTGCCAGCAGTCCACAGACAGCTCTACGCACTGAAGCTTTCTTT. Its protein product is CASSPQTALRTEAFF.

The sample holds many counts of this clonotype. The chain is built from TRBV11-3 and TRBJ2-5; unclear D gene. The germline gives CDR1 SGHNT, CDR2 YENEEA. Trimming removed 2 bases from V and 0 bases from J, with 13 bases in between. The CDR3 length is 16 residues. The DNA for the CDR3 is TGTGCCAGCAGCTTAAATCTCGACTCCGACCAAGAGACCCAGTACTTC. As protein: CASSLNLDSDQETQYF.

The chain links TRBV12-3 or TRBV12-4 to TRBJ2-7; unclear D gene. This CDR3 is built from 14 residues. V lost 4 bases, J lost 2 bases, and 12 bases lay in between. CDR3 residues: CASSYPAETYEQYF. Written as DNA, the CDR3 is TGTGCCAGCAGTTACCCGGCGGAGACCTACGAGCAGTACTTC.

This clonotype was counted only a few times. The chain links TRBV12-3 or TRBV12-4 to TRBJ2-2, with 11 bases fitting TRBD2. The CDR3 runs 15 residues. The J segment lost 4 bases and the V segment lost 6 bases, leaving 4 bases of the junction unmatched. CDR3 nucleotides: TGTGCCAGCAGACTAGCGGGAGTAACCACCGGGGAGCTGTTTTTT. This gives the protein CASRLAGVTTGELFF.

The table lists this clonotype with many counts. The rearrangement uses TRBV11-2 and TRBJ2-7; either TRBD1 or TRBD2 may fit D (5 bases each). The germline V gene encodes CDR1 SGHAT and CDR2 FQNNGV. V lost 7 bases and J 3 bases, leaving 19 bases between the germline ends. This CDR3 contains 15 residues. The CDR3 reads CASTRAMAGSYEQYF. CDR3 nucleotide sequence: TGTGCCAGCACCAGGGCGATGGCAGGGAGCTACGAGCAGTACTTC. Using reference TRBV11-2 and TRBJ2-7 for the parts outside the CDR3, the full variable domain is EAGVAQSPRYKIIEKRQSVAFWCNPISGHATLYWYQQILGQGPKLLIQFQNNGVVDDSQLPKDRFSAERLKGVDSTLKIQPAKLEDSAVYLCASTRAMAGSYEQYFGPGTRLTVT.

This clonotype was found many times. The chain uses TRBV30 and TRBJ2-2; a possible D gene is TRBD1 (5 bases). Germline V gene sequence: CDR1 GTSNPN, CDR2 SVGIG (reference sequence). The CDR3 has 17 residues. V dropped 3 bases and J dropped 2 bases, with 19 bases sitting between them. Here the CDR3 reads CAWSLGRASANTGELFF. CDR3 bases: TGTGCCTGGAGCCTGGGCAGGGCTTCCGCTAACACCGGGGAGCTGTTTTTT.

The chain employs TRBV11-2 and TRBJ1-2, with D perhaps matching TRBD1 (5 bases). The CDR3 runs to 16 residues. In germline, CDR1 is SGHAT, CDR2 FQNNGV. V gave up 5 bases and J gave up 4 bases, with 20 bases separating them. CDR3 sequence reads: CASSLGPAGTAYGYTF. CDR3 nucleotides: TGTGCCAGCAGCCTGGGGCCGGCGGGGACCGCCTATGGCTACACCTTC.

This clonotype was observed at least ten times. V gene TRBV6-1 combines with J gene TRBJ2-7; D is undetermined. Trimming shortened V by 2 bases and J by 5 bases, and 13 bases separated the two germline ends. The V gene's germline CDR1 is MNHNS and CDR2 SASEGT. The CDR3 contains 14 residues. CDR3 region: CASSESIAIHEQYF. The CDR3 region has the DNA TGTGCCAGCAGTGAATCGATCGCCATCCACGAGCAGTACTTC.

This clonotype has ten or more counts. CDR3 in DNA: TGTGCCAGCAGTGAGGGGGGGGAACGGTACTTC. As protein: CASSEGGERYF. V and J are TRBV25-1 and TRBJ2-7, with TRBD2 identical over 7 bases. Germline assignment: CDR1 MGHDK and CDR2 SYGVNS. With 3 bases clipped from V and 12 bases from J, the junction kept 5 bases outside the gene matches. The CDR3 loop spans 11 amino acids.

In this sample, this clonotype turned up many times. The chain joins TRBV29-1 to TRBJ1-1; the match to TRBD1 covers 7 bases. The CDR3 consists of 13 residues. Germline V gives CDR1 SQVTM, CDR2 ANQGSEA. V gave up 2 bases and J gave up 7 bases; unmatched junction bases: 7. The CDR3 nucleotides read TGCAGCGTTGAACTTGGGACAGAGAATGAAGCTTTCTTT. It encodes CSVELGTENEAFF.

This clonotype has ten or more counts. Written as DNA, the CDR3 is TGTGCTAGTCGAGCGGGAGGGCCTCAGTACTTC. This codes for CASRAGGPQYF. The chain employs TRBV12-5 and TRBJ2-5, with 10 bases lining up with TRBD2. CDR3 length: 11 residues. CDR1 is LGHNT and CDR2 is FRNRAP in the germline V gene. The trim removed 8 bases at V and 11 bases at J, leaving 5 bases unmatched.

The V and J genes are TRBV12-3 or TRBV12-4 and TRBJ2-2; TRBD1 aligns across 12 bases. V was pared by 4 bases and J by 8 bases, with 5 bases of the junction left unmatched. CDR3 length: 15 amino acids. In nucleotides, the CDR3 is TGTGCCAGCAGTTATGGGACAGGGGGCACGGGGGAGCTGTTTTTT. Protein sequence: CASSYGTGGTGELFF.

This clonotype occurred many times. The chain is built from TRBV6-2 or TRBV6-3 and TRBJ1-1; D might be TRBD1 (6 bases). The CDR3 runs 16 residues. Germline-derived CDR1 and CDR2 are MNHEY and SVGEGT. V dropped 6 bases and J dropped 3 bases, with 20 bases sitting between them. The CDR3 DNA reads as TGTGCCAGCAGGCCGCCCCGGGGGCTGAGGGACACTGAAGCTTTCTTT. As protein: CASRPPRGLRDTEAFF.

In this sample, this clonotype turned up many times. The V and J genes are TRBV28 and TRBJ2-5; 11 bases are a match to TRBD2. Trimming took 8 bases from V and 1 from J; bases not matched to a gene: 6. The germline gives CDR1 MDHEN, CDR2 SYDVKM. The CDR3 totals 15 residues. The CDR3 region has the DNA TGTGCCAGCTGGGGGACTAGCGGCCTCCAAGAGACCCAGTACTTC. Its protein is CASWGTSGLQETQYF. The variable domain in full, completed from reference TRBV28 and TRBJ2-5, reads DVKVTQSSRYLVKRTGEKVFLECVQDMDHENMFWYRQDPGLGLRLIYFSYDVKMKEKGDIPEGYSVSREKKERFSLILESASTNQTSMYLCASWGTSGLQETQYFGPGTRLLVL.

Ten or more counts support this clonotype. This sequence joins TRBV7-9 and TRBJ2-7; no firm D call. The CDR3 covers 13 residues. Germline CDR1 is SEHNR and CDR2 is FQNEAQ (reference sequence). V lost 7 bases, J lost 2 bases, and 12 bases lay in between. This CDR3 is CASTDSRTYEQYF. CDR3 coding DNA: TGTGCCAGCACGGATTCACGCACCTACGAGCAGTACTTC.

Ten or more counts support this clonotype. The chain joins TRBV11-2 to TRBJ1-5; 12 positions match TRBD1. J gave up 3 bases and V 5 bases, and 5 bases lay outside the gene matches. The CDR3 extends over 16 amino acids. Germline V gene data show CDR1 as SGHAT and CDR2 as FQNNGV. CDR3 nucleotide sequence: TGTGCCAGCAGCCCGGGGACAGGGGGCTACAATCAGCCCCAGCATTTT. The encoded protein is CASSPGTGGYNQPQHF.

On this clonotype itself: A read error may be the cause here, since a much bigger clone is one base away. This chain uses TRBV29-1 with TRBJ2-7, with D possibly being TRBD2 (6 bases). CDR1 and CDR2 from the germline V gene are SQVTM and ANQGSEA. The CDR3 is made up of 12 amino acids. The CDR3: CSVELLADEKYF. CDR3 DNA: TGCAGCGTTGAATTACTAGCTGACGAGAAGTACTTC.

This clonotype appeared many times. The chain carries TRBV4-3 and TRBJ2-7; D is unresolved. Germline V lookup: CDR1 LGHNA, CDR2 YSLEER. The CDR3 runs to 13 residues. Trimming shortened V by 0 bases and J by 2 bases, and 5 bases separated the two germline ends. Written as DNA, the CDR3 is TGCGCCAGCAGCCAAGAGGTAGCCTACGAGCAGTACTTC. As protein: CASSQEVAYEQYF.

In this sample, this clonotype turned up many times. The V and J genes are TRBV11-2 and TRBJ1-3, with 8 bases lining up with TRBD1. V was pared by 4 bases and J by 4 bases, with 6 bases of the junction left unmatched. The CDR3 has 15 amino acids. CDR1 is SGHAT and CDR2 is FQNNGV in the germline V gene. The CDR3 reads CASSSPDREGNTIYF. CDR3 bases: TGTGCCAGCAGCTCGCCGGACAGGGAAGGAAACACCATATATTTT.